These 16 T cell receptor beta chains were sequenced from one sample in a study of blood T cell repertoires in COVID-19. Profiled with immunoSEQ multiplex PCR; TCRdb holds only in-frame clones, not every one. The sample comprises under 400,000 clones, over 75% of which are singletons, and approximately 1.9% rests with the top ten. The sequenced material came from PBMCs or T cells enriched from blood (not recorded which). These receptors originate from a man aged 35 to 55 in a cohort exposed to, infected with or recovered from COVID-19 (not recorded which).

In DNA, the CDR3 is TGCGCCAGCAGTGACGGCGGGAGTAAAGATGAGCAGTTCTTC. Encoded protein: CASSDGGSKDEQFF. The chain uses TRBV10-1 and TRBJ2-1; 7 bases line up with TRBD2. With 3 bases clipped from V and 8 bases from J, the junction kept 7 bases outside the gene matches. The CDR3 length is 14 residues. Germline assignment: CDR1 WNHNN and CDR2 SYGVQD (reference sequence).

V gene TRBV30 combines with J gene TRBJ2-1; TRBD2 aligns across 11 bases. The CDR3 covers 15 residues. The germline gives CDR1 GTSNPN, CDR2 SVGIG (reference sequence). The V and J ends lost 1 base and 6 bases, in that order; junction bases with no gene match: 5. The CDR3 region has the DNA TGTGCCTGGAGTGCTGGTAGCGGGAGGGTCAATGAGCAGTTCTTC. This codes for CAWSAGSGRVNEQFF.

This clone came up once. The rearrangement links TRBV5-4 to TRBJ2-1; 8 bases fit TRBD1. The ends lost 1 base at V and 9 bases at J; junction bases unmatched: 12. CDR3 size: 16 residues. Germline CDR1 reads SGHNT; CDR2 reads YYREEE (reference sequence). This chain's CDR3 is CASSLLDQGALGEQFF. CDR3 DNA sequence: TGTGCCAGCAGCTTGTTAGACCAGGGGGCGTTGGGTGAGCAGTTCTTC.

The chain couples TRBV19 to TRBJ2-7; 9 nucleotides line up with TRBD2. Germline V gives CDR1 LNHDA, CDR2 SQIVND (reference sequence). After removal of 3 bases from V and 1 base from J, the junction contained 7 bases not matched to a gene. The CDR3 contains 16 residues. DNA of the CDR3: TGTGCCAGTAGTATTCGTGCTAGCGGGGTTTCCTACGAGCAGTACTTC. Translating gives CASSIRASGVSYEQYF.

The rearrangement links TRBV4-2 to TRBJ1-3, with D possibly matching TRBD1 (6 bases). The CDR3 totals 15 residues. The germline V and J ends were trimmed by 3 bases and 0 bases, with 9 bases remaining between them. Germline CDR1 reads LGHNA; CDR2 reads YNFKEQ. The CDR3 nucleotides are TGTGCCAGCAGCCAGCCGGACAGCTCTGGAAACACCATATATTTT. Translating it yields CASSQPDSSGNTIYF.

This clone was counted a few times. The genes are TRBV30 and TRBJ1-6; D gene uncertain. The germline V gene has CDR1 GTSNPN and CDR2 SVGIG (reference sequence). The CDR3 length is 17 residues. Trimming shortened V by 1 base and J by 2 bases, and 15 bases separated the two germline ends. In DNA, the CDR3 is TGTGCCTGGAGTGCCGTTTTTTTCGGGGCCTATAATTCACCCCTCCACTTT. Translation: CAWSAVFFGAYNSPLHF.

The V call is TRBV2, the J call TRBJ1-1; D may be TRBD1 (5 bases). The germline gives CDR1 SNHLY, CDR2 FYNNEI. Between the trimmed V and J ends, which lost 5 bases and 0 bases, there was a span of 13 bases. This CDR3 contains 15 residues. CDR3 nucleotide sequence: TGTGCCAGCAGTTCCGACAGAAGGATGAACACTGAAGCTTTCTTT. This translates into CASSSDRRMNTEAFF.

The CDR3 spells CASSRTDDREQYF. In DNA form, the CDR3 reads TGTGCCAGCAGCCGGACCGACGACAGGGAGCAGTACTTC. This rearrangement joins TRBV11-2 to TRBJ2-7; D may be TRBD1 (6 bases). CDR1 and CDR2 (germline): SGHAT, FQNNGV. The V gene lost 5 bases and the J gene lost 7 bases, with 15 bases spanning the gap. The CDR3 totals 13 residues. Using reference TRBV11-2 and TRBJ2-7 for the parts outside the CDR3, the full variable domain is EAGVAQSPRYKIIEKRQSVAFWCNPISGHATLYWYQQILGQGPKLLIQFQNNGVVDDSQLPKDRFSAERLKGVDSTLKIQPAKLEDSAVYLCASSRTDDREQYFGPGTRLTVT.

The V call is TRBV29-1, the J call TRBJ2-2; possible D gene TRBD2, 6 bases. CDR1 and CDR2 from the germline V gene are SQVTM and ANQGSEA. The germline V and J ends were trimmed by 5 bases and 13 bases, with 14 bases remaining between them. CDR3 length equals 11 residues. The CDR3 coding sequence is TGCAGCGTTCCGGAGGGCCAGGCGCTGTTTTTT. It codes for CSVPEGQALFF.

The gene calls are TRBV10-2 and TRBJ1-2, with 8 positions matching TRBD1. V lost 4 bases, J lost 5 bases, and 12 bases stayed unmatched. The CDR3 length is 16 residues. Germline lookup yields CDR1 WSHSY and CDR2 SAAADI. The CDR3 loop reads CASSGPVQGDGYGYTF. Here the CDR3 DNA reads TGCGCCAGCAGTGGGCCCGTACAGGGGGACGGGTATGGCTACACCTTC.

The CDR3 region is CASSLSGIGYTF. Here the CDR3 DNA reads TGTGCCAGCAGTTTATCGGGGATCGGCTACACCTTC. The chain has TRBV12-3 or TRBV12-4 and TRBJ1-2; D gene unclear. Trimming removed 2 bases from V and 8 bases from J, with 9 bases in between. There are 12 residues in the CDR3.

The chain links TRBV6-5 to TRBJ2-1, with 9 bases that match TRBD2. Looked up from germline, CDR1 is MNHEY and CDR2 is SVGAGI. CDR3 length: 15 amino acids. With V trimmed by 8 bases and J by 4 bases, 9 bases remained unmatched. This chain's CDR3 is CASETGTSGYNEQFF. Here the CDR3 DNA reads TGTGCCAGCGAGACAGGAACTAGCGGGTACAATGAGCAGTTCTTC.

The rearrangement uses TRBV27 and TRBJ2-7, with a possible D match to TRBD1 (6 bases). The CDR3 is 14 residues long. Trimming removed 2 bases at V and 3 bases at J, with 11 bases between. Germline values: CDR1 MNHEY, CDR2 SMNVEV (reference sequence). CDR3 in amino acids: CASSLRGHFYEQYF. CDR3 nucleotides: TGTGCCAGCAGTTTAAGGGGACACTTCTACGAGCAGTACTTC.

CDR3 nucleotides: TGCGCCAGCAGCCGGACAGGGGACAACTATGGCTACACCTTC. Translation: CASSRTGDNYGYTF. The chain has TRBV5-1 and TRBJ1-2, with 9 bases lining up with TRBD1. The germline CDR1 and CDR2 sequences are SGHRS and YFSETQ. Germline trimming cut 4 bases from V and 2 bases from J; bases unmatched to any gene: 3. The CDR3 has 14 amino acids.

The chain joins TRBV4-2 to TRBJ1-1, with 8 bases aligning to TRBD1. Germline V gene data show CDR1 as LGHNA and CDR2 as YNFKEQ. Trimming took 0 bases from V and 0 from J; bases not matched to a gene: 9. The CDR3 consists of 18 residues. The CDR3 loop is CASSQDLAGGPLNTEAFF. CDR3 bases: TGTGCCAGCAGCCAAGATCTGGCAGGGGGCCCCCTGAACACTGAAGCTTTCTTT.

This chain links TRBV4-2 with TRBJ1-6, with D perhaps TRBD1 (5 bases). The germline V and J ends were trimmed by 1 base and 5 bases, with 6 bases remaining between them. The CDR3 runs 14 residues. Germline lookup yields CDR1 LGHNA and CDR2 YNFKEQ. The CDR3 coding sequence is TGTGCCAGCAGCCAAGCCAGGGATAATTCACCCCTCCACTTT. It specifies CASSQARDNSPLHF.